This T cell receptor beta chain was sequenced during a study of blood T cell repertoires in COVID-19. About the study: Acute and convalescent COVID-19 specimens originated in the United States, Italy and Spain. T cells, B-cell-depleted T cells, or PBMCs supplied cDNA or gDNA.

The V end was cut by 5 bases, the J end by 6 bases, with 14 bases between. Germline V gene sequence: CDR1 SGHKS, CDR2 YYEKEE (reference sequence). The CDR3 covers 13 residues. How the authors handled the data: It was from reference gene primer amplification that nucleated cell counts were estimated. The assay was immunoSEQ multiplex PCR, and TCRdb's table has in-frame clones only and misses some. D and trimming were read from the DNA, whereas the V and J calls and clone size are those reported in that table. The sample carries roughly 220,000 clones, roughly 89% recorded once. Assignment of participants to cohorts was predicated upon participant-reported clinical history.

The sample was PBMCs or T cells enriched from blood (not recorded which). The rearrangement joins TRBV5-5 to TRBJ1-2; no firm D call. The sequence derives from a woman aged 40 to 50 with acute COVID-19. CDR3 sequence (DNA): TGTGCCAGCAGTACTAGGAAGCTGGATGGCTACACCTTC. Translation: CASSTRKLDGYTF. Together with reference TRBV5-5 and TRBJ1-2, the CDR3 gives the full variable domain: DAGVTQSPTHLIKTRGQQVTLRCSPISGHKSVSWYQQVLGQGPQFIFQYYEKEERGRGNFPDRFSARQFPNYSSELNVNALLLGDSALYLCASSTRKLDGYTFGSGTRLTVV.